This T cell receptor (beta chain) was documented in a study of identical twins. This clonotype showed up just a few times. A universal primer site was incorporated via template switching, and the cDNA contained unique molecular identifiers. MiXCR, applied by TCRdb to the 5' RACE reads, yields one record per CDR3 protein. The repertoire has 220,000 or so distinct CDR3 sequences, around 7% of them found once; the top ten carry 3% to 4%. The donors were all healthy and Caucasian. Trimming at V came to 3 bases and at J to 5 bases, leaving 5 bases not matched to a gene. Germline assignment: CDR1 SGHAT and CDR2 FQNNGV. The CDR3 runs 15 residues. These data were likewise used in another study, on yellow fever vaccine responses in identical twins.

The origin of this receptor is a woman aged 18 to 35 in good health. The sequencing input was memory (CD45RO+) T cells sorted from blood. The genes are TRBV11-2 and TRBJ2-1; 9 nucleotides agree with TRBD1. CDR3 amino acids: CASSLEGTGHNEQFF. The CDR3 DNA reads as TGTGCCAGCAGCTTGGAGGGGACAGGGCACAATGAGCAGTTCTTC.